This T cell receptor beta chain was sequenced during a study of T cells after yellow fever vaccination. Study observations and caveats: A large majority of primary-vaccination clones showed up again after the booster (about 97% CD4, roughly 88% CD8). Shared CD4/CD8 clonotypes were a small share, likely from convergent recombination. One caveat is that FACS-sorted repertoires could contain abundant clonotypes contaminating from the bulk population.

UMIs and a universal primer site were added when TCR cDNA was made by 5'RACE template switching. TCRdb reprocessed the 5' RACE reads with MiXCR, giving one entry per CDR3 protein. The sample lists around 140,000 distinct CDR3 sequences, approximately 6.6% occurring once. This CDR3 contains 15 residues. V lost 3 bases, J lost 1 base, and 5 bases stayed unmatched. CDR1 is DFQATT and CDR2 is SNEGSKA in the germline V gene (reference sequence). Notes on this clonotype: Its antigen is as yet unknown.

Source: CD4+ T cells sorted from PBMCs, taken 10 days after the yellow fever booster vaccination. The V call is TRBV20-1, the J call TRBJ2-3, with TRBD2 matching 9 bases. The source of this sequence is a young man who received the YFV17D yellow fever vaccine. CDR3 DNA sequence: TGCAGTGCTAGGATGTCTAGCGGGGGCACAGATACGCAGTATTTT. It translates to CSARMSSGGTDTQYF.